This T cell receptor (beta chain) was sequenced during a study of radiation and T cells in renal cell carcinoma. Study outcomes and limitations: In blood, top tumor clones expanded by 2 weeks, shrinking by 4.

V shed 6 bases and J shed 10 bases, with 25 bases lying between them. This CDR3 spans 16 amino acids. Germline CDR1 reads SEHNR; CDR2 reads FQNEAQ (reference sequence). The sample's time point: baseline pretreatment blood. As for treatment: 15 Gy SBRT to primary tumor, nephrectomy 4 weeks later. Assay: immunoSEQ multiplex PCR; the TCRdb copy retains only in-frame clones and omits some. The sample includes some 150,000 clones, around four fifths of them seen just once. As concerns this clone: As yet, its antigen is unknown.

This chain links TRBV7-9 with TRBJ2-1; the D gene is possibly TRBD2 (5 bases). This clonotype originated in a woman aged 45-59 years with renal cell carcinoma. This specimen was blood, taken from a patient whose treatment included radiotherapy and nephrectomy. DNA for the CDR3: TGTGCCAGCAGTCGCCCATCGGGGTCTCGACTCTTAGAGCAGTTCTTC. Its translation: CASSRPSGSRLLEQFF.